This T cell receptor (beta chain) was captured by sequencing in a study of cytomegalovirus exposure and HLA in healthy donors. Study findings and constraints: The study recorded over 150 TCR beta chains that were cytomegalovirus-associated.

Notes on this clone: Its antigen is currently unknown.

The PCR was carried out with 60 Vbeta primers and 13 Jbeta primers. Assay used: immunoSEQ multiplex PCR; TCRdb lists only in-frame clones, some missing. The data show some 95,000 clones, 69% seen once. Germline CDR1 SGHRS, CDR2 YFSETQ. The ends lost 7 bases at V and 3 bases at J; junction bases unmatched: 9. This CDR3 comprises 14 residues. Sequencing was done on a sample of PBMCs. This receptor was identified in a female donor in good health and CMV-seronegative. The gene calls are TRBV5-1 and TRBJ2-7; 8 nucleotides align to TRBD1. In nucleotides, the CDR3 is TGCGCCAGCGGAAAGGGACAGGCCAACTACGAGCAGTACTTC. This codes for CASGKGQANYEQYF.